One and the same sample provided the 14 T cell receptor beta chains below, sequenced in a study of shared clonotypes between healthy human individuals (dated by TCRdb to 2018 to 2020). CD8 naive samples were CD45RO-negative cells positively selected for CCR7, giving a CD45RA+CCR7+ population that excluded TemRA cells. The library was built by means of the immunoSEQ multiplex PCR assay. Not all clones reach the TCRdb copy of this immuneACCESS table, which keeps in-frame sequences only. Checked studies attribute under half of the gap to unresolved V genes and leave the rest unexplained. For this sample there are around 610,000 clones; roughly 96% appear just once. The ten largest account for more than 0.085% of the sample. Sequencing was done on a sample of naive CD8+ T cells sorted from blood. Read against the paper, the sample's cell subset or site label means: CD45RA+CCR7+. The receptors derive from a woman under 40 in good health.

V and J are TRBV6-1 and TRBJ2-3, with a weak D call TRBD1 (5 bases). The length of the CDR3 is 15 residues. Trimming removed 2 bases at V and 2 bases at J, with 11 bases between. The germline V gene has CDR1 MNHNS and CDR2 SASEGT. The CDR3 region is CASSEYGAVTDTQYF. The CDR3 DNA follows: TGTGCCAGCAGTGAATATGGGGCAGTCACAGATACGCAGTATTTT.

The rearrangement joins TRBV27 to TRBJ2-7; D is possibly TRBD2 (6 bases). The germline V gene encodes CDR1 MNHEY and CDR2 SMNVEV (reference sequence). The CDR3 contains 14 residues. The ends were cut back, 1 base at V and 6 bases at J, with 13 bases in the middle. CDR3 sequence: CASSLLAGLAEQYF. The CDR3 DNA follows: TGTGCCAGCAGTTTATTGGCGGGACTGGCCGAGCAGTACTTC.

CDR3 DNA sequence: TGTGCCACCAGCAGCGAGAGGATAACCTACGAGCAGTACTTC. This sequence encodes CATSSERITYEQYF. The chain joins TRBV15 to TRBJ2-7; D is ambiguous. CDR3 length: 14 amino acids. Looked up from germline, CDR1 is LNHNV and CDR2 is YYDKDF (reference sequence). The V end lost 3 bases, the J end lost 2 bases, and 11 bases lay between the germline ends.

This sequence joins TRBV4-1 and TRBJ1-3; the D is unclear. The germline V gene has CDR1 MGHRA and CDR2 YSYEKL. This CDR3 is 13 amino acids long. V lost 0 bases and J lost 4, with 4 bases in between. CDR3: CASSQDRGNTIYF. For the CDR3, the DNA is TGCGCCAGCAGCCAAGATCGGGGAAACACCATATATTTT.

The CDR3 region is CASSPAGRTDTQYF. In nucleotides, the CDR3 is TGTGCCAGCAGTCCCGCGGGACGCACAGATACGCAGTATTTT. The chain joins TRBV28 to TRBJ2-3; maybe TRBD2 (6 bases). Germline V gene lookup returns CDR1 MDHEN and CDR2 SYDVKM. The CDR3 is 14 amino acids. Trimming took off 5 bases at V and 1 base at J, with 10 bases between the two ends.

The chain employs TRBV15 and TRBJ2-7; either TRBD1 or TRBD2 may supply D (6 bases each). From germline, CDR1 is LNHNV and CDR2 YYDKDF (reference sequence). There are 15 residues in the CDR3. Trimming took 0 bases from V and 0 from J, leaving 9 bases between them. The CDR3 loop is CATSRERDISYEQYF. The CDR3 DNA reads TGTGCCACCAGCAGAGAGCGGGACATCTCCTACGAGCAGTACTTC.

This chain joins TRBV11-2 and TRBJ2-3; D is unclear. V lost 0 bases to trimming and J lost 4 bases, with 5 bases between them. Germline V lookup: CDR1 SGHAT, CDR2 FQNNGV. The CDR3 sequence is 13 residues long. CDR3 in amino acids: CASSLDLPDTQYF. The CDR3 bases are TGTGCCAGCAGCTTAGATCTCCCAGATACGCAGTATTTT.

The genes are TRBV28 and TRBJ1-4; TRBD1 is a possible D gene (5 bases). V lost 2 bases and J lost 8, with 33 bases in between. The germline CDR1 and CDR2 sequences are MDHEN and SYDVKM. The CDR3 spans 21 residues. CDR3 in amino acids: CASSLNFRPLYFGGYGEKLFF. In nucleotides, the CDR3 is TGTGCCAGCAGTTTAAACTTCCGGCCCCTTTATTTCGGGGGTTATGGAGAAAAACTGTTTTTT.

Concerning this clone: This CDR3 is also generated by other DNA sequences in the sample. The rearrangement joins TRBV27 to TRBJ2-7; 8 bases match TRBD1. Germline trimming cut 3 bases from V and 4 bases from J; bases unmatched to any gene: 2. This CDR3 has 13 amino acids. From germline, CDR1 is MNHEY and CDR2 SMNVEV (reference sequence). CDR3 nucleotides: TGTGCCAGCAGTTTGGGGACAGGTTACGAGCAGTACTTC. Its translation is CASSLGTGYEQYF.

CDR3 loop: CSAWGDTIYF. The CDR3, as DNA: TGCAGTGCCTGGGGGGACACCATATATTTT. V usage is TRBV20-1 and J usage is TRBJ1-3; D possibly corresponds to TRBD1 (5 bases). In germline, CDR1 is DFQATT, CDR2 SNEGSKA (reference sequence). Trimming shortened V by 6 bases and J by 8 bases, and 8 bases separated the two germline ends. This CDR3 is 10 amino acids long.

This sequence joins TRBV29-1 and TRBJ2-3, with D possibly being TRBD1 or TRBD2 (5 bases each). CDR3 length equals 13 residues. Trimming pared 6 bases from V and 2 bases from J, leaving 12 bases between. Per germline, CDR1 SQVTM and CDR2 ANQGSEA. CDR3 sequence: CSVPGPNTDTQYF. CDR3 DNA: TGCAGCGTCCCGGGGCCAAACACAGATACGCAGTATTTT.

The rearrangement links TRBV5-4 to TRBJ2-2, with TRBD2 matching 8 bases. The CDR3 runs to 14 residues. V shed 2 bases, J shed 6 bases, and the junction held 3 bases outside the gene matches. CDR1 is SGHNT, CDR2 YYREEE, per germline (reference sequence). CDR3 bases: TGTGCCAGCAGCTTCGCGGGAGGCCCCGGGGAGCTGTTTTTT. This encodes CASSFAGGPGELFF.

The CDR3 sequence: CASSMGESYNEQFF. The CDR3 DNA sequence: TGTGCCAGTAGTATGGGGGAAAGCTACAATGAGCAGTTCTTC. J is TRBJ2-1 and V is TRBV19, with D perhaps being TRBD1 or TRBD2 (5 bases each). V was trimmed by 3 bases and J by 3 bases, leaving 9 bases between them. Germline V gene data show CDR1 as LNHDA and CDR2 as SQIVND (reference sequence). This CDR3 contains 14 residues. The full variable domain, completed using reference TRBV19 and TRBJ2-1, is DGGITQSPKYLFRKEGQNVTLSCEQNLNHDAMYWYRQDPGQGLRLIYYSQIVNDFQKGDIAEGYSVSREKKESFPLTVTSAQKNPTAFYLCASSMGESYNEQFFGPGTRLTVL.

The chain combines TRBV27 with TRBJ1-5; D unresolved. V was cut by 6 bases and J by 1 base, with 13 bases left in between. Germline V lookup: CDR1 MNHEY, CDR2 SMNVEV (reference sequence). The CDR3 extends over 15 amino acids. In nucleotides, the CDR3 is TGTGCCAGCAGCCCCGGTTTGCCAAGCAATCAGCCCCAGCATTTT. Its translation is CASSPGLPSNQPQHF.